The 12 T cell receptor beta chains below were found in one sample sequenced in a study of blood T cell repertoires in COVID-19. Sequencing used immunoSEQ multiplex PCR; TCRdb keeps in-frame clones, though not all of them. This sample has 140,000 to 150,000 clones, with roughly 86% found just once. Sequences were obtained from peripheral blood. Receptors originate from a human donor in a cohort sampled during active COVID-19.

The chain combines TRBV6-2 or TRBV6-3 with TRBJ1-2; D is perhaps TRBD1 (5 bases). CDR1 MNHEY and CDR2 SVGEGT come from the germline V gene. The CDR3 has 13 amino acids. Trimming stripped 6 bases from V and 5 bases from J, with 13 bases between. CDR3 sequence reads: CASSSRAGYGYTF. CDR3 DNA sequence: TGTGCCAGCAGCTCCCGGGCAGGGTATGGCTACACCTTC.

The V call is TRBV4-2, the J call TRBJ1-1; 10 bases match TRBD1. The CDR3 covers 15 residues. Germline lookup yields CDR1 LGHNA and CDR2 YNFKEQ. The J segment lost 6 bases and the V segment lost 4 bases, leaving 8 bases of the junction unmatched. DNA for the CDR3: TGTGCCAGCAGCCCCGTGGACAGGGGGTCCCCTGAAGCTTTCTTT. Encoded protein: CASSPVDRGSPEAFF.

The chain is built from TRBV30 and TRBJ1-6; D ambiguous. The CDR3 consists of 13 residues. Trimming cost V 4 bases and J 2 bases, with 6 bases left between them. Germline V gene data show CDR1 as GTSNPN and CDR2 as SVGIG (reference sequence). The CDR3 reads CAWTETYNSPLHF. CDR3 nucleotides: TGTGCCTGGACAGAAACCTATAATTCACCCCTCCACTTT.

The CDR3 sequence is CASSQLAGGSYNEQFF. CDR3 DNA: TGTGCCAGCAGCCAACTAGCGGGAGGATCCTACAATGAGCAGTTCTTC. This chain connects TRBV6-2 or TRBV6-3 to TRBJ2-1; 12 bases line up with TRBD2. Germline V CDR1 and CDR2: MNHEY, SVGEGT. V trimming: 6 bases; J trimming: 1 base; junction bases outside the gene matches: 4. The CDR3 runs 16 residues.

V usage is TRBV4-3 and J usage is TRBJ1-4, with D possibly TRBD1 on 6 matching bases. CDR3 length equals 15 residues. Germline CDR1 and CDR2: LGHNA and YSLEER. V was pared by 5 bases and J by 8 bases, with 18 bases between. Written as DNA, the CDR3 is TGCGCCAGCAGCGAATCGGGCAGGGGAGAGGAAAAACTGTTTTTT. Its protein is CASSESGRGEEKLFF.

This clone was detected only a few times. The CDR3 region has the DNA TGTGCCAGCAGTGGACCCTCGACGTCTGCAACACTAGAGCAGTTCTTC. This gives the protein CASSGPSTSATLEQFF. This chain uses TRBV2 with TRBJ2-1, with D uncertain. The germline V gene has CDR1 SNHLY and CDR2 FYNNEI. The CDR3 runs 16 residues. Trimming shortened V by 4 bases and J by 10 bases, and 23 bases separated the two germline ends.

V is TRBV28 and J is TRBJ2-1; 9 nucleotides agree with TRBD2. V lost 3 bases to trimming and J lost 4 bases; unmatched junction nucleotides: 4. Germline loops: CDR1 MDHEN, CDR2 SYDVKM. This CDR3 contains 15 residues. The CDR3 protein is CASSFQTSGYNEQFF. CDR3 DNA: TGTGCCAGCAGTTTTCAGACTAGCGGATACAATGAGCAGTTCTTC.

V is TRBV4-2 and J is TRBJ1-6; weak D call: TRBD1 (6 bases). Germline V gene sequence: CDR1 LGHNA, CDR2 YNFKEQ. CDR3 length: 17 amino acids. Deletions cut 0 bases from V and 0 bases from J, with 9 bases between. The CDR3 DNA sequence: TGTGCCAGCAGCCAAGAGGGGGACAACTCCTATAATTCACCCCTCCACTTT. Protein sequence: CASSQEGDNSYNSPLHF.

This chain uses TRBV15 with TRBJ1-2, with 7 positions matching TRBD1. The CDR3 is 17 amino acids. The J segment lost 7 bases and the V segment lost 0 bases, leaving 14 bases of the junction unmatched. Per germline, CDR1 LNHNV and CDR2 YYDKDF (reference sequence). The CDR3 region is CATSRDHIIVTGSGYTF. The CDR3 nucleotides are TGTGCCACCAGCAGAGATCATATAATTGTGACAGGGAGTGGCTACACCTTC. The full variable domain, its missing parts supplied by reference TRBV15 and TRBJ1-2, is DAMVIQNPRYQVTQFGKPVTLSCSQTLNHNVMYWYQQKSSQAPKLLFHYYDKDFNNEADTPDNFQSRRPNTSFCFLDIRSPGLGDTAMYLCATSRDHIIVTGSGYTFGSGTRLTVV.

The rearrangement links TRBV18 to TRBJ2-2, with 8 positions matching TRBD1. The CDR3 extends over 16 amino acids. Germline V lookup: CDR1 KGHSH, CDR2 LQKENI. V was pared by 1 base and J by 4 bases, with 5 bases of the junction left unmatched. The CDR3 DNA is TGTGCCAGCTCACCACTAGGACAGGGCGGCACCGGGGAGCTGTTTTTT. It is translated as CASSPLGQGGTGELFF.

This clone was picked up a small number of times. CDR3 protein: CASSFRSSYEQYF. CDR3 nucleotides: TGTGCCAGCAGCTTTCGGTCATCCTACGAGCAGTACTTC. This chain connects TRBV5-6 to TRBJ2-7, with D unresolved. Trimming removed 2 bases from V and 1 base from J, with 7 bases in between. This CDR3 is built from 13 residues. Germline lookup yields CDR1 SGHDT and CDR2 YYEEEE.

V and J are TRBV4-1 and TRBJ1-5, with 8 bases identical to TRBD1. Losses at the gene ends were 4 bases for V and 7 bases for J; bases not matched to a gene: 6. Germline lookup yields CDR1 MGHRA and CDR2 YSYEKL. The CDR3 length is 14 residues. As DNA, the CDR3 is TGCGCCAGCAGCCTTACAGGGGGGGAACAGCCCCAGCATTTT. Protein: CASSLTGGEQPQHF.